Below, one T cell receptor beta chain is given with its context. Its antigen is currently not known. No qualities accompany the bases; no much larger clone lies one base away. The sample belongs to a study of cytomegalovirus exposure and HLA in healthy donors (TCRdb year 2017). About the investigation overall: According to an earlier analysis of 550 to 700 of the donors, 150 million to 200 million T cells yielded 90 million to 130 million unique TCR beta sequences and approximately 300 Gb of sequence data. In a later genetic analysis, genome-wide SNP genotypes for 398 of the 666 donors were used, and that subset was treated as a discovery cohort. The number of typed donors differed by locus: about 620-640 for A, B, C, DRB1 and DQB1; some 500 for DQA1; 606 for DPA1; and around 450 for DPB1. An earlier analysis of roughly 580 of the donors used high-throughput TCR beta sequencing to judge whether each TCR beta V gene segment behaved as functional or pseudogenic. Rather than drawing on any new phenotypic data, the later analysis identified candidate immune exposures from TCR beta sequences and the way those sequences occurred across donors. Roughly 310 gigabases of sequencing data and approximately 84 million unique TCR sequences were included in an early release covering over 600 HLA-typed donors. Several DR-DQ haplotypes were treated as single units for association and clustering because of strong linkage in the cohort. The study aimed to test whether signatures of past pathogen exposure could be identified by cataloging public T cell receptors. The study profiled the T cell repertoires of 550 to 700 subjects by immunosequencing and related them to cytomegalovirus serostatus. Among 300 to 500 genotyped donors of the cohort, an average of roughly 230,000 unique TCR beta nucleotide sequences was sequenced per donor, of which about 19% were non-productive. Both class I and class II loci were covered by HLA typing, at four-digit resolution. Every discovery cohort repertoire had been produced on one sequencing platform. To study patterns of TCR occurrence, a later analysis re-analyzed previously published TCR beta repertoires from hundreds of donors and added high-resolution HLA genotyping. Donor age, sex, ethnicity and CMV serostatus were compiled together with the repertoire data. In addition to the first cohort of hundreds of subjects, a separate validation cohort of over 90 different subjects was used. Of the roughly 400 genotyped donors, approximately 81% were placed in the genetic ancestry cluster associated with self-reported Caucasian donors. To predict cytomegalovirus infection status, the study brought together high-throughput TCR immunosequencing, statistical association of individual TCRs with disease status, and machine learning.

The library was produced with the immunoSEQ multiplex PCR assay. For the multiplex PCR, a mixture combining 60 forward primers for TCR Vbeta segments and 13 reverse primers for TCR Jbeta segments was used. The CDR3 region of rearranged TCR beta genes was amplified from genomic DNA by a multiplex PCR assay. The amplified TCR beta libraries were sequenced on the Illumina HiSeq System as 87-base-pair reads. The study's own analysis went as follows. A later analysis counted about 80 million unique TCR beta chains across the 600 to 850 repertoires, and 9 million to 14 million of these chains were shared by at least two donors. A nearest-neighbor algorithm error-corrected the raw reads and collapsed the reads into unique sequences, merging closely related sequences to remove PCR and sequencing errors. Alignment of CDR3 sequences to IMGT reference sequences was used to assign V, D and J gene segments. For a sequence to be retained, a match of at least six nucleotides was required to both a V gene segment and a J gene segment. Rearrangements were called productive when the CDR3 lacked stop codons and stayed in frame with V and J; all others were non-productive. Following IMGT convention, CDR3 was defined as the stretch from the second conserved V-encoded cysteine to the conserved J-encoded phenylalanine. The earlier analysis of fewer than 700 of the donors excluded sequences that lacked an unambiguous match to a single V gene segment. An earlier analysis of just under 600 of the donors called V segments functional above 56.7% productive rearrangements and segregating when the between-donor standard deviation exceeded 5%. A statistical classification framework was built for diagnosing cytomegalovirus status from the catalog of TCR beta chain sequences. V and J gene assignment, in a later analysis, came from comparing TCR nucleotide sequences with IMGT/GENE-DB human TR gene sequences. In a later analysis, CDR3 sequences and most-parsimonious VDJ recombination scenarios were assigned using the TCRdist pipeline. In a later analysis, every TCR beta chain was defined by the combination of its CDR3 amino acid sequence and its V-gene family, and reads without a unique V-gene family were dropped. To address suspected cross-contamination and a sequencing artifact, a later analysis removed 592 highly shared, low-generation-probability nucleotide sequences. A later analysis calculated a clonal expansion index for each public chain from normalized within-repertoire ranks of inferred template counts. In a later analysis, generation probabilities were computed using a VDJ recombination model fitted to out-of-frame rearrangements, and the results were checked against IGoR. In a later analysis, TCR-TCR, TCR-HLA and TCR-CMV co-occurrence was scored with hypergeometric tests, and a repertoire-size bias correction was applied to TCR pairs. To estimate false discovery rates, a later analysis permuted the HLA or CMV assignments 20 times. In a later analysis, co-occurring TCRs were grouped using DBSCAN, and TCRdist sequence similarity was added for clustering within HLA-allele-positive subsets. Repertoires with fewer than 30,000 or more than 120,000 public chains were left out of co-occurrence clustering, as were five repertoires with anomalous nucleotide sharing. TCRdb obtained this table from immuneACCESS and retained in-frame rearrangements with V and J assigned. These tables miss some clones; where compared with another copy, unresolved V genes account for less than half of the shortfall, and the remainder is unexplained. V and J calls and clone size are as listed in that table; D and trimming were resolved from the DNA. The sample profile shows approximately 180,000 clones; around four fifths of them were found once. About 1% of the sample is taken by the ten largest.

The cohort was made up of 650 to 700 healthy bone marrow donors. At the time of sampling, all cohort members were nominally healthy, though unrecorded immune exposures were likely present. The donor tested CMV seronegative, placing the donor among the 352 seronegative members of the cohort. A peripheral blood sample was collected from each donor, and TCR beta sequencing was performed on peripheral blood mononuclear cells. The Qiagen DNeasy Blood Extraction Kit was used to extract genomic DNA from the blood cell samples. Overall study results and their limits: According to a later analysis, parvovirus B19, influenza, CMV and Epstein-Barr virus appeared linked to several top co-occurrence clusters. Cytomegalovirus status was reported to be diagnosed by the classifier with high specificity and sensitivity in both the original and validation cohorts. The sequencing pipeline was judged likely to have produced a cluster of highly shared sequence variants as a technical artifact. Immune exposure information for the cohort was limited to CMV serostatus. In this cohort, only TCR beta chains were sequenced, and detectable features were limited by the absence of alpha or paired-chain data. Because counts were too low, seventeen rarely observed V segments, including chromosome 9 orphons, were left out of the earlier analysis of approximately 580 of the donors. Compared with equally common non-associated chains, HLA-associated TCR beta chains in a later analysis were more clonally expanded and had lower generation probabilities. In a later genetic analysis, a missense DCLRE1C variant was associated with V-gene and J-gene trimming of TCR beta chains, and the association was replicated in an independent cohort. Because HLA typing was missing for some donors at each locus, association tests included only the typed subset. In an earlier analysis of about 540 of the donors, most TCR beta V segments were observed in productive rearrangements about 90% or about 30% of the time, broadly matching IMGT annotations. The 87-base-pair reads could not distinguish some IMGT-functional V segments, including TRBV6-2 and TRBV6-3, so those segments were excluded. Assigning TCR associations to individual alleles was difficult when HLA alleles, especially DR and DQ, strongly co-occurred. A later analysis found that TCR association rates varied across HLA loci, with DRB1 alleles showing the most associated TCRs and HLA-C alleles the fewest. According to the authors, the approach could potentially be generalized to other disease states and immunological phenotypes. A later genetic analysis reported fewer N-insertions in productive TCRs among donors in an Asian-associated ancestry cluster than the roughly 720-donor mean. According to a later analysis, most CMV-associated TCR beta chains appeared to be HLA-restricted, and the HLA associations seemed to be driven largely by CMV exposure. Linkage disequilibrium might explain the correlated functional status among segregating V segments, but an unknown experimental factor could not be excluded. A few of the identified cytomegalovirus-associated TCR beta chains were confirmed in vitro to be specific for cytomegalovirus antigens. A further reported finding was that TCR beta sequences accurately predicted the HLA-A and HLA-B alleles for most subjects in the first cohort. In a later analysis, over 15,000 TCR beta sequences were associated with specific HLA alleles at a false discovery rate of 0.05. Most TCR sequences were seen in very few donors, while some public TCRs were found in many individuals. Roughly uniform sequencing depth across donors was assumed in presence/absence analyses, although this assumption may not hold. The study listed 150 to 200 TCR beta chains as associated with cytomegalovirus.

V loses 5 bases, J loses 4 bases, and the germline ends lie 15 bases apart. The CDR3 spans 15 residues, from the cysteine through the phenylalanine. Just the 45-base CDR3 DNA is kept, in frame starting at base 1. Reading the germline V gene gives CDR1 SGHTA and CDR2 FQGNSA. The receptor chain draws on TRBV7-2 and TRBJ1-3, with no confident D gene call. Sequencing was done on a sample of PBMCs. The TCR originated in a woman aged 40 to 49 in good health and CMV-seronegative. The DNA is TGTGCCAGCAGCCTCTTGAGTGCGGGGGGAAACACCATATATTTT. This yields the protein CASSLLSAGGNTIYF.